The next 28 T cell receptor beta chains were all read from a single sample in a study of vaccination and CD4 T cells after COVID-19. Treatment denoted: roughly nine-day PBMC culture with coronavirus spike peptide pools or control peptides (ViraFEST assay). The study sequenced cultured CD4+ T cell DNA using the Oncomine TCR Beta short-read assay. A single record per CDR3 protein comes from TCRdb applying MiXCR to the PCR reads. The top ten hold over 5.5% of the sample, which has 17,000 or so distinct CDR3 sequences, under 45% seen once. Their antigens are not known. Specimen: CD4+ T cells from blood, cultured in vitro, collected before SARS-CoV-2 vaccination. Source of these receptors: a human donor who had recovered from COVID-19.

V is TRBV19 and J is TRBJ2-3, with 10 positions matching TRBD1. This CDR3 has 16 amino acids. Germline V lookup: CDR1 LNHDA, CDR2 SQIVND (reference sequence). The V segment lost 6 bases and the J segment 6 bases; nucleotides outside the gene matches: 12. CDR3 nucleotide sequence: TGTGCCAGTAGCAACCTCGGGACAGGGGATGGGGATACGCAGTATTTT. Amino acid sequence: CASSNLGTGDGDTQYF.

The rearrangement links TRBV27 to TRBJ1-2; TRBD1 matches 12 bases. The trim removed 6 bases at V and 6 bases at J, leaving 14 bases unmatched. From germline, CDR1 is MNHEY and CDR2 SMNVEV (reference sequence). This CDR3 has 17 residues. The CDR3 DNA reads TGTGCCAGCAGCCTACGACGGCCCCGGGACAGGGGGCATGGCTACACCTTC. This encodes CASSLRRPRDRGHGYTF.

The genes are TRBV12-3 or TRBV12-4 and TRBJ1-2, with D uncertain. The CDR3 is 15 residues long. Trimming took 5 bases from V and 8 from J, leaving 21 bases between them. The CDR3 nucleotides are TGTGCCAGCAGTCCCCCTCAGTACGGCGGAATCGGCTACACCTTC. Protein: CASSPPQYGGIGYTF.

The V and J genes are TRBV28 and TRBJ2-7, with unresolved D. The V end was cut by 6 bases, the J end by 6 bases, with 18 bases between. The germline CDR1 and CDR2 sequences are MDHEN and SYDVKM. The CDR3 has 14 residues. The CDR3 here is CASSLLHKGAEQYF. The CDR3 region has the DNA TGTGCCAGCAGCCTCTTACACAAGGGTGCCGAGCAGTACTTC.

In this sample, this clonotype turned up a few times. The chain recombines TRBV6-1 with TRBJ1-1; a weak D match, TRBD1 (6 bases). CDR1 is MNHNS, CDR2 SASEGT, per germline. This CDR3 has 14 amino acids. The V and J ends lost 2 bases and 2 bases respectively, with 9 bases between them. The CDR3: CASSELRGNTEAFF. In DNA form, the CDR3 reads TGTGCCAGCAGTGAACTCAGGGGCAACACTGAAGCTTTCTTT.

J is TRBJ1-6 and V is TRBV7-2; D gene unclear. Germline CDR1 is SGHTA and CDR2 is FQGNSA. V lost 3 bases and J lost 7, with 7 bases in between. This CDR3 is built from 13 residues. The CDR3 spells CASSFVANSPLHF. CDR3 nucleotide sequence: TGTGCCAGCAGCTTTGTTGCGAATTCACCCCTCCACTTT.

As DNA, the CDR3 is TGTGCCAGCAGCGGCAGGGGCGGCCTAGGAGAGACCCAGTACTTC. The encoded protein is CASSGRGGLGETQYF. V gene TRBV5-4 combines with J gene TRBJ2-5, with D tentatively TRBD1 (6 bases). The germline V and J ends were trimmed by 4 bases and 4 bases, with 17 bases remaining between them. The CDR3 covers 15 residues. CDR1 SGHNT and CDR2 YYREEE come from the germline V gene (reference sequence). The variable domain in full, completed from reference TRBV5-4 and TRBJ2-5, reads ETGVTQSPTHLIKTRGQQVTLRCSSQSGHNTVSWYQQALGQGPQFIFQYYREEENGRGNFPPRFSGLQFPNYSSELNVNALELDDSALYLCASSGRGGLGETQYFGPGTRLLVL.

This clonotype was detected only once. The chain carries TRBV12-3 or TRBV12-4 and TRBJ2-6; D remains ambiguous. V lost 5 bases to trimming and J lost 4 bases, with 9 bases between them. CDR3 size: 14 residues. In DNA form, the CDR3 reads TGTGCCAGCAGTGTTTACTCCGGGGCCAACGTCCTGACTTTC. This gives the protein CASSVYSGANVLTF.

The gene calls are TRBV27 and TRBJ2-1; 7 bases line up with TRBD1. The CDR3 loop spans 14 amino acids. Trimming cost V 2 bases and J 4 bases; bases outside gene matches: 2. Germline loops: CDR1 MNHEY, CDR2 SMNVEV (reference sequence). CDR3 region: CASSLGTEYNEQFF. In DNA, the CDR3 is TGTGCCAGCAGTTTAGGGACAGAATACAATGAGCAGTTCTTC.

This clonotype appeared once. The chain is built from TRBV28 and TRBJ2-7; D gene uncertain. Germline-derived CDR1 and CDR2 are MDHEN and SYDVKM. The CDR3 runs 13 residues. Trimming took off 3 bases at V and 6 bases at J, with 12 bases between the two ends. The CDR3 DNA follows: TGTGCCAGCAGTTTCCGATGGGTCGGCGAGCAGTACTTC. Translation gives CASSFRWVGEQYF.

V usage is TRBV20-1 and J usage is TRBJ1-5; D might be TRBD1 (5 bases). The CDR3 is 11 amino acids. V was cut by 1 base and J by 16 bases, with 14 bases left in between. The germline V gene encodes CDR1 DFQATT and CDR2 SNEGSKA (reference sequence). CDR3 DNA sequence: TGCAGTGCTAGAGGGTCCGGGACGAAACATTTT. Its translation: CSARGSGTKHF.

This sequence joins TRBV11-1 and TRBJ2-7; D is possibly TRBD2 (5 bases). Trimming removed 2 bases from V and 5 bases from J, with 19 bases in between. CDR3 size: 16 residues. Germline CDR1 is SGHAT and CDR2 is FQDESV (reference sequence). CDR3 loop: CASSLTTGIGSDEQYF. The CDR3 coding sequence is TGTGCCAGCAGCTTAACAACTGGGATTGGGAGCGACGAGCAGTACTTC.

The chain carries TRBV19 and TRBJ2-1; D gene ambiguous. The CDR3 contains 16 residues. V lost 0 bases, J lost 2 bases, and 11 bases lay in between. The V gene's germline CDR1 is LNHDA and CDR2 SQIVND (reference sequence). CDR3 bases: TGTGCCAGTAGTATAGAGAGGATACGACCCTACAATGAGCAGTTCTTC. It encodes CASSIERIRPYNEQFF.

V and J are TRBV20-1 and TRBJ2-5, with D uncertain. The length of the CDR3 is 12 residues. CDR1 DFQATT and CDR2 SNEGSKA come from the germline V gene (reference sequence). The V gene lost 4 bases and the J gene lost 5 bases, with 11 bases spanning the gap. In DNA, the CDR3 is TGCAGTGCTAAATCGAACCGGGAGACCCAGTACTTC. Its protein product is CSAKSNRETQYF.

The sample holds a few counts of this clonotype. The V gene is TRBV27, the J gene TRBJ2-7; possibly TRBD2 for D (6 bases). The CDR3 extends over 14 amino acids. Germline V lookup: CDR1 MNHEY, CDR2 SMNVEV (reference sequence). V was cut by 6 bases and J by 5 bases, with 17 bases left in between. This chain's CDR3 is CASSARGGDHEQYF. The CDR3 DNA reads as TGTGCCAGCAGCGCGCGGGGCGGGGACCACGAGCAGTACTTC.

The V and J genes are TRBV27 and TRBJ1-1; TRBD1 might be the D (5 bases). V lost 5 bases and J 2 bases, leaving 15 bases between the germline ends. This CDR3 is built from 15 residues. Germline loops: CDR1 MNHEY, CDR2 SMNVEV (reference sequence). The CDR3 nucleotides read TGTGCCAGCAGTCCCTCGGTGGGGGGAAACACTGAAGCTTTCTTT. Its translation: CASSPSVGGNTEAFF.

The chain combines TRBV20-1 with TRBJ2-5, with D hard to call. V lost 1 base and J lost 1, with 7 bases in between. The CDR3 has 13 residues. Germline loops: CDR1 DFQATT, CDR2 SNEGSKA (reference sequence). CDR3 region: CSARGESQETQYF. Written as DNA, the CDR3 is TGCAGTGCTAGAGGCGAGAGCCAAGAGACCCAGTACTTC.

J is TRBJ1-6 and V is TRBV11-3, with D possibly TRBD1 on 5 matching bases. The CDR3 runs to 14 residues. V was cut by 5 bases and J by 4 bases, with 9 bases left in between. Germline CDR1 SGHNT, CDR2 YENEEA. CDR3 DNA: TGTGCCAGCAGCCCGGGGGTTTATAATTCACCCCTCCACTTT. This encodes CASSPGVYNSPLHF.

V and J are TRBV7-2 and TRBJ2-1, with 9 bases that match TRBD2. This CDR3 has 17 residues. V lost 3 bases and J lost 0; bases outside the gene matches: 6. Per germline, CDR1 SGHTA and CDR2 FQGNSA. In DNA form, the CDR3 reads TGTGCCAGCAGCTTCTCCACAGCGGGGGGCTCCTACAATGAGCAGTTCTTC. Amino acids: CASSFSTAGGSYNEQFF. Together with reference TRBV7-2 and TRBJ2-1, the CDR3 gives the full variable domain: GAGVSQSPSNKVTEKGKDVELRCDPISGHTALYWYRQSLGQGLEFLIYFQGNSAPDKSGLPSDRFSAERTGGSVSTLTIQRTQQEDSAVYLCASSFSTAGGSYNEQFFGPGTRLTVL.

The CDR3 protein is CSVEDDRGGYEQYF. Here the CDR3 DNA reads TGCAGCGTTGAAGATGACAGGGGGGGCTACGAGCAGTACTTC. The chain has TRBV29-1 and TRBJ2-7; 9 bases map to TRBD1. With V trimmed by 0 bases and J by 3 bases, 3 bases remained unmatched. Germline CDR1 and CDR2: SQVTM and ANQGSEA. The CDR3 consists of 14 residues.

The chain is built from TRBV27 and TRBJ2-1; D possibly uses TRBD1 or TRBD2 (5 bases each). Germline V lookup: CDR1 MNHEY, CDR2 SMNVEV (reference sequence). The CDR3 has 13 amino acids. Trimming cost V 3 bases and J 13 bases, with 16 bases left between them. CDR3 region: CASSFPGRGSQFF. DNA for the CDR3: TGTGCCAGCAGTTTTCCGGGGCGCGGGTCACAGTTCTTC.

The CDR3, as DNA: TGCAGCGTTAAGACAGGTAACCAAGAGACCCAGTACTTC. Translation gives CSVKTGNQETQYF. The chain links TRBV29-1 to TRBJ2-5; possible D gene TRBD1, 6 bases. The length of the CDR3 is 13 residues. CDR1 and CDR2 from the germline V gene are SQVTM and ANQGSEA. V dropped 5 bases and J dropped 0 bases, with 10 bases sitting between them.

The genes are TRBV20-1 and TRBJ2-2, with TRBD1 as a possible D gene (5 bases). CDR3 length: 12 residues. Germline values: CDR1 DFQATT, CDR2 SNEGSKA (reference sequence). V gave up 6 bases and J gave up 10 bases, with 15 bases separating them. This CDR3 is CSAQTAGMELFF. The CDR3 coding sequence is TGCAGTGCACAGACCGCAGGGATGGAGCTGTTTTTT.

This rearrangement joins TRBV5-6 to TRBJ1-1; unclear D gene. Trimming stripped 2 bases from V and 6 bases from J, with 5 bases between. Per the germline V gene, CDR1 is SGHDT and CDR2 is YYEEEE. The CDR3 is 11 residues long. CDR3 coding DNA: TGTGCCAGCAGCTTTGGCCCTGAAGCTTTCTTT. Amino acid sequence: CASSFGPEAFF.

The chain recombines TRBV20-1 with TRBJ2-5; no clear D gene. Trimming took 0 bases from V and 5 from J, leaving 10 bases between them. The CDR3 extends over 13 amino acids. The germline gives CDR1 DFQATT, CDR2 SNEGSKA (reference sequence). The CDR3 spells CSAREWVGETQYF. CDR3 bases: TGCAGTGCTAGAGAGTGGGTAGGGGAGACCCAGTACTTC.

This CDR3 reads CASSLISDTNSPLHF. The CDR3 nucleotides read TGTGCCAGCAGCTTGATCTCGGACACTAATTCACCCCTCCACTTT. The V gene is TRBV5-5, the J gene TRBJ1-6; D is possibly TRBD1 (5 bases). The CDR3 loop spans 15 amino acids. Trimming removed 1 base from V and 6 bases from J, with 11 bases in between. The germline V gene has CDR1 SGHKS and CDR2 YYEKEE (reference sequence).

The chain has TRBV20-1 and TRBJ2-3, with 8 bases that match TRBD1. This CDR3 comprises 14 residues. The germline V gene encodes CDR1 DFQATT and CDR2 SNEGSKA (reference sequence). The CDR3 spells CSVATGVNTDTQYF. CDR3 in DNA: TGCAGCGTCGCGACAGGGGTAAACACAGATACGCAGTATTTT.

V gene TRBV6-1 combines with J gene TRBJ1-2, with D hard to call. The CDR3 extends over 12 amino acids. The V and J ends lost 7 bases and 2 bases respectively, with 8 bases between them. CDR1 is MNHNS, CDR2 SASEGT, per germline. The CDR3 DNA follows: TGTGCCAGCACCCCCGACAACTATGGCTACACCTTC. This translates into CASTPDNYGYTF.